Listed here are 29 T cell receptor beta chains from one sample, sequenced in a study of T cell repertoires in aging, cancer and after chemotherapy (dated by TCRdb to about 2019). Genomic DNA extracted from peripheral blood, rather than sorted cells or RNA, was used as the source for amplification of TCR beta rearrangements. Data came from an Illumina MiSeq. Multiplex touch-down PCR with a mixed TRB-A/B primer pool was used to amplify rearranged TRB sequences covering the V, D and J segments. TCRdb reworked the public reads: Q25 trimming with fastp, MiXCR clone assembly, productive beta chains retained. Rows with one shared CDR3 protein collapse into an entry with the most common genes and DNA. Across this sample there are about 17,000 distinct CDR3 sequences, with approximately 50% seen only once. The top ten constitute under 12% of the sample. The source material was blood. These receptors all come from a human donor in good health.

A note on this clonotype: One end of the junction does not line up with germline, which may come from a read error. V and J are TRBV13 and TRBJ2-3; 14 bases align to TRBD2. The germline V gene has CDR1 PRHDT and CDR2 FYEKMQ (reference sequence). The CDR3 loop spans 17 amino acids. The CDR3 loop reads CASSFGGLAGAGDTQYF. The CDR3 nucleotides are TGCGCCAGCAGCTTTGGGGGACTAGCGGGAGCGGGAGATACGCAGTATTTT.

With regard to this clonotype: One junction end does not reproduce the germline sequence, and a read error may be involved. The chain is built from TRBV20-1 and TRBJ2-5, with D possibly being TRBD2 (5 bases). The CDR3 spans 13 residues. The germline V gene has CDR1 DFQATT and CDR2 SNEGSKA (reference sequence). This chain's CDR3 is CSARAEVQETQYF. The CDR3 DNA follows: TGCAGTGCAAGAGCGGAGGTCCAAGAGACCCAGTACTTC.

The J gene is TRBJ1-4, the V gene TRBV19, with D unresolved. The CDR3 runs to 13 residues. With 8 bases removed from V and 4 bases from J, the gap between germline ends came to 11 bases. Looked up from germline, CDR1 is LNHDA and CDR2 is SQIVND (reference sequence). CDR3 bases: TGTGCCAGTTCTCGTAAGGGTAATGAAAAACTGTTTTTT. Amino acids: CASSRKGNEKLFF.

The rearrangement links TRBV7-9 to TRBJ2-6; perhaps TRBD1 as D (6 bases). V was shortened by 0 bases and J by 4 bases, with 7 bases between the two germline ends. CDR1 SEHNR and CDR2 FQNEAQ come from the germline V gene (reference sequence). CDR3 size: 15 residues. DNA of the CDR3: TGTGCCAGCAGCTTAGCAGGGACAGGGGCCAACGTCCTGACTTTC. Encoded protein: CASSLAGTGANVLTF.

The chain has TRBV6-5 and TRBJ2-1; 7 nucleotides match TRBD2. Germline V gene lookup returns CDR1 MNHEY and CDR2 SVGAGI. V was pared by 2 bases and J by 6 bases, with 7 bases of the junction left unmatched. The CDR3 has 15 amino acids. Written as DNA, the CDR3 is TGTGCCAGCAGTTACGGGGCGGGAGCCTCCAATGAGCAGTTCTTC. Its translation: CASSYGAGASNEQFF.

This clonotype is medium-sized (0.01 to 0.1%) by share. The gene calls are TRBV29-1 and TRBJ2-3; D unresolved. The V end was cut by 3 bases, the J end by 0 bases, with 4 bases between. CDR1 is SQVTM and CDR2 is ANQGSEA in the germline V gene. The CDR3 runs 12 residues. CDR3 sequence (DNA): TGCAGCGTTGACGGGAGCACAGATACGCAGTATTTT. Its translation: CSVDGSTDTQYF.

This sequence joins TRBV29-1 and TRBJ1-5; TRBD1 aligns across 9 bases. The CDR3 runs 14 residues. CDR1 SQVTM and CDR2 ANQGSEA come from the germline V gene. The trim removed 6 bases at V and 2 bases at J, leaving 5 bases unmatched. The CDR3 nucleotides are TGCAGCGTCAGACAGGGGGGTGGCAATCAGCCCCAGCATTTT. It specifies CSVRQGGGNQPQHF. Variable domain in full (rest from reference TRBV29-1 and TRBJ1-5): SAVISQKPSRDICQRGTSLTIQCQVDSQVTMMFWYRQQPGQSLTLIATANQGSEATYESGFVIDKFPISRPNLTFSTLTVSNMSPEDSSIYLCSVRQGGGNQPQHFGDGTRLSIL.

This chain joins TRBV18 and TRBJ1-2; 10 bases are a match to TRBD1. This CDR3 contains 16 residues. Trimming removed 0 bases from V and 3 bases from J; junction bases left unmatched: 4. The germline V gene has CDR1 KGHSH and CDR2 LQKENI. The CDR3: CASSPPDRGRDYGYTF. In DNA form, the CDR3 reads TGTGCCAGCTCACCACCCGACAGGGGGCGCGACTATGGCTACACCTTC.

This CDR3 reads CASSSGQGATYEQYF. CDR3 in DNA: TGTGCCAGCAGTTCCGGACAGGGTGCGACCTACGAGCAGTACTTC. The chain uses TRBV12-3 or TRBV12-4 and TRBJ2-7, with TRBD1 identical over 8 bases. V lost 4 bases and J lost 2; bases outside the gene matches: 7. The CDR3 is made up of 15 amino acids.

CDR3 residues: CASEGWGTDTQYF. In DNA, the CDR3 is TGTGCCAGCGAAGGATGGGGGACAGATACGCAGTATTTT. J is TRBJ2-3 and V is TRBV5-6; D might be TRBD1 or TRBD2, each matching 5 bases. Germline CDR1 is SGHDT and CDR2 is YYEEEE. V was cut by 7 bases and J by 3 bases, with 12 bases left in between. This CDR3 comprises 13 residues.

The V call is TRBV7-2, the J call TRBJ2-2; 9 bases are shared with TRBD2. The V segment lost 3 bases and the J segment 6 bases; nucleotides outside the gene matches: 5. There are 15 residues in the CDR3. In germline, CDR1 is SGHTA, CDR2 FQGNSA. DNA for the CDR3: TGTGCCAGCAGCTTTCTTAGCGGGAGTCCCGGGGAGCTGTTTTTT. It codes for CASSFLSGSPGELFF.

This clonotype has a handful of counts. V gene TRBV6-5 combines with J gene TRBJ2-1; 12 bases match TRBD2. Germline V gives CDR1 MNHEY, CDR2 SVGAGI. V gave up 6 bases and J gave up 6 bases; unmatched junction bases: 6. The CDR3 runs to 15 residues. The CDR3 spells CASRQGLAGINEQFF. CDR3 in DNA: TGTGCCAGCAGGCAAGGACTAGCGGGAATCAATGAGCAGTTCTTC.

This clonotype occurred a few times. The V call is TRBV18, the J call TRBJ2-5, with TRBD2 identical over 8 bases. From germline, CDR1 is KGHSH and CDR2 LQKENI. The V and J ends lost 4 bases and 2 bases, in that order; junction bases with no gene match: 3. This CDR3 is built from 14 residues. Here the CDR3 reads CASSLLAGQETQYF. The CDR3, as DNA: TGTGCCAGCTCACTGTTAGCGGGGCAAGAGACCCAGTACTTC.

The V and J genes are TRBV6-4 and TRBJ2-3; D is unresolved. CDR1 MRHNA and CDR2 SNTAGT come from the germline V gene. Trimming shortened V by 6 bases and J by 2 bases, and 9 bases separated the two germline ends. The CDR3 sequence is 13 residues long. The CDR3 region is CASSPRDTDTQYF. DNA for the CDR3: TGTGCCAGCAGCCCCCGCGACACAGATACGCAGTATTTT.

CDR3 in amino acids: CSVSDSTYEQYF. The CDR3 region has the DNA TGCAGCGTTTCGGACTCTACCTACGAGCAGTACTTC. This sequence joins TRBV29-1 and TRBJ2-7, with D possibly being TRBD2 (5 bases). The CDR3 spans 12 residues. V lost 5 bases and J 2 bases, leaving 10 bases between the germline ends. Germline CDR1 is SQVTM and CDR2 is ANQGSEA.

This clonotype has only a few counts. The gene calls are TRBV6-5 and TRBJ2-3; 10 nucleotides agree with TRBD2. This CDR3 spans 16 amino acids. Germline loops: CDR1 MNHEY, CDR2 SVGAGI. V shed 7 bases and J 1 base; nucleotides not matched to a gene: 8. CDR3 bases: TGTGCCAGCACCCTTACTCTAGCGGGAGGCACAGATACGCAGTATTTT. Protein: CASTLTLAGGTDTQYF.

Comment on this clonotype: A much larger clone differs from this one at a single base, so this may be a read error. Without the conserved terminal phenylalanine or tryptophan, this CDR3 likely stems from a read error. V and J are TRBV29-1 and TRBJ2-5; D is undetermined. The length of the CDR3 is 14 residues. Trimming shortened V by 4 bases and J by 2 bases, and 14 bases separated the two germline ends. CDR1 and CDR2 (germline): SQVTM, ANQGSEA. DNA for the CDR3: TGCAGCGTTGCGGAGCTAAGAAGGCAAGAGACCCAGTACTTA. It encodes CSVAELRRQETQYL.

This clonotype was seen once. The chain employs TRBV27 and TRBJ2-2; 7 bases line up with TRBD1. Germline V gene sequence: CDR1 MNHEY, CDR2 SMNVEV (reference sequence). The length of the CDR3 is 15 residues. J was trimmed by 3 bases and V by 5 bases; bases with no gene match: 6. The CDR3 nucleotides read TGTGCCAGCAGTCCCCGGGACAGCTACACCGGGGAGCTGTTTTTT. Protein sequence: CASSPRDSYTGELFF.

This clonotype was counted a few times. The chain combines TRBV27 with TRBJ2-7; D unresolved. This CDR3 has 11 residues. Germline-derived CDR1 and CDR2 are MNHEY and SMNVEV (reference sequence). V lost 5 bases and J 2 bases, leaving 4 bases between the germline ends. CDR3 sequence (DNA): TGTGCCAGCAGTCTAACCTACGAGCAGTACTTC. It yields the protein CASSLTYEQYF.

This clonotype was observed a few times. The chain is built from TRBV13 and TRBJ2-7; D ambiguous. The CDR3 has 16 amino acids. V was shortened by 0 bases and J by 0 bases, with 12 bases between the two germline ends. Germline CDR1 and CDR2: PRHDT and FYEKMQ (reference sequence). CDR3: CASSLGYSAGSYEQYF. The CDR3 nucleotides are TGTGCCAGCAGCTTAGGCTACTCCGCCGGCTCCTACGAGCAGTACTTC.

The CDR3 loop is CASSLAPLSYGYTF. The CDR3 DNA follows: TGTGCCAGCAGCTTGGCACCCTTGAGCTATGGCTACACCTTC. The chain recombines TRBV5-4 with TRBJ1-2, with D unclear. CDR1 and CDR2 (germline): SGHNT, YYREEE (reference sequence). The ends were cut back, 0 bases at V and 4 bases at J, with 10 bases in the middle. This CDR3 comprises 14 residues.

The chain recombines TRBV19 with TRBJ1-1; possible D gene TRBD1, 5 bases. This CDR3 contains 16 residues. Trimming took 4 bases from V and 0 from J, leaving 15 bases between them. The germline V gene encodes CDR1 LNHDA and CDR2 SQIVND (reference sequence). The DNA of the CDR3 is TGTGCCAGTAGTAGGGCCGGGGGAACCCTGAACACTGAAGCTTTCTTT. Translated: CASSRAGGTLNTEAFF.

V usage is TRBV27 and J usage is TRBJ2-7; D not resolved. This CDR3 is 14 amino acids long. Trimming removed 3 bases from V and 0 bases from J, with 9 bases in between. Germline CDR1 reads MNHEY; CDR2 reads SMNVEV (reference sequence). The CDR3 region has the DNA TGTGCCAGCAGTTTCGTCTTTGGCTCCTACGAGCAGTACTTC. It specifies CASSFVFGSYEQYF.

The J gene is TRBJ2-3, the V gene TRBV13, with 8 positions matching TRBD2. V dropped 1 base and J dropped 0; count of bases not matched to a gene: 3. CDR1 is PRHDT, CDR2 FYEKMQ, per germline (reference sequence). The CDR3 spans 16 residues. The CDR3 bases are TGTGCCAGCAGCTTAGTGGTAGCGGGAAGCACAGATACGCAGTATTTT. The encoded protein is CASSLVVAGSTDTQYF. Drawing the rest from reference TRBV13 and TRBJ2-3, the complete variable domain is AAGVIQSPRHLIKEKRETATLKCYPIPRHDTVYWYQQGPGQDPQFLISFYEKMQSDKGSIPDRFSAQQFSDYHSELNMSSLELGDSALYFCASSLVVAGSTDTQYFGPGTRLTVL.

The V gene is TRBV5-6, the J gene TRBJ2-2, with 13 bases that match TRBD2. The CDR3 spans 15 residues. Germline CDR1 reads SGHDT; CDR2 reads YYEEEE. With 7 bases clipped from V and 6 bases from J, the junction kept 6 bases outside the gene matches. The CDR3 here is CASCWTSGSPGELFF. CDR3 bases: TGTGCCAGCTGCTGGACTAGCGGGAGCCCCGGGGAGCTGTTTTTT.

This clonotype was recorded a few times. The CDR3 DNA follows: TGTGCCACCACCCCGGGGGGAAAGCCCTCCTACGAGCAGTACTTC. Its protein is CATTPGGKPSYEQYF. The chain links TRBV19 to TRBJ2-7, with TRBD2 matching over 7 bases. The CDR3 spans 15 residues. Germline trimming cut 10 bases from V and 0 bases from J; bases unmatched to any gene: 12. In germline, CDR1 is LNHDA, CDR2 SQIVND (reference sequence).

This clonotype was detected a few times. The rearrangement links TRBV27 to TRBJ2-7; D not resolved. The germline V gene has CDR1 MNHEY and CDR2 SMNVEV (reference sequence). The V gene lost 5 bases and the J gene lost 0 bases, with 20 bases spanning the gap. This CDR3 comprises 17 residues. The CDR3 DNA is TGTGCCAGCAGTCCCTCGTATGACCCCGAAAGCTCCTACGAGCAGTACTTC. Its protein product is CASSPSYDPESSYEQYF.

This clonotype came up a few times. The CDR3 reads CASSLGAAGGGNEQFF. In DNA form, the CDR3 reads TGTGCCAGCAGTTTAGGGGCGGCGGGAGGTGGAAATGAGCAGTTCTTC. This sequence joins TRBV27 and TRBJ2-1; 8 bases align to TRBD2. The length of the CDR3 is 16 residues. CDR1 MNHEY and CDR2 SMNVEV come from the germline V gene (reference sequence). Losses at the gene ends were 2 bases for V and 7 bases for J; bases not matched to a gene: 10.

J is TRBJ2-3 and V is TRBV15; D gene uncertain. CDR3 length equals 13 residues. Germline values: CDR1 LNHNV, CDR2 YYDKDF (reference sequence). V shed 0 bases and J shed 10 bases, with 11 bases lying between them. CDR3 region: CATSRDRQLAQYF. The CDR3 nucleotides read TGTGCCACCAGCAGAGATCGTCAGCTCGCGCAGTATTTT.